Shown below are 19 T cell receptor beta chains from a single sample sequenced in a study of spatial heterogeneity in lung cancer. Time point reported: sample taken at primary tumor resection. TCRdb reprocessed the 5' RACE reads with MiXCR, giving one entry per CDR3 protein. The data hold 10,000 to 11,000 distinct CDR3 sequences, with roughly 8% observed a single time. Their antigens are not known. Study-wide results and limits: Expanded intratumoral alpha and beta TCR counts tracked tumor mutation counts.

Material: lung tumor tissue, obtained at surgery. Receptors were obtained from a female donor with early-stage non-small cell lung cancer.

This clonotype was seen at least ten times. The V gene is TRBV6-2 or TRBV6-3, the J gene TRBJ2-7; 7 positions match TRBD1. CDR3 size: 12 residues. The trim removed 8 bases at V and 2 bases at J, leaving 3 bases unmatched. Looked up from germline, CDR1 is MNHEY and CDR2 is SVGEGT. CDR3 in DNA: TGTGCCAGCTTCACAGGGGCCTACGAGCAGTACTTC. Its protein product is CASFTGAYEQYF.

The rearrangement uses TRBV5-4 and TRBJ1-2; D is uncertain. The germline V and J ends were trimmed by 4 bases and 3 bases, with 13 bases remaining between them. This CDR3 contains 14 residues. Germline assignment: CDR1 SGHNT and CDR2 YYREEE (reference sequence). The CDR3 loop reads CASSASTEYYGYTF. Written as DNA, the CDR3 is TGTGCCAGCAGCGCGAGCACGGAGTACTATGGCTACACCTTC.

There are many counts of this clonotype. The V call is TRBV5-1, the J call TRBJ1-5, with a possible D match to TRBD1 (5 bases). V lost 0 bases to trimming and J lost 3 bases, with 10 bases between them. The V gene's germline CDR1 is SGHRS and CDR2 YFSETQ. The CDR3 is 15 residues long. This chain's CDR3 is CASSLDRGSNQPQHF. In DNA form, the CDR3 reads TGCGCCAGCAGCTTGGATAGGGGTTCCAATCAGCCCCAGCATTTT. The full variable domain, its missing parts supplied by reference TRBV5-1 and TRBJ1-5, is KAGVTQTPRYLIKTRGQQVTLSCSPISGHRSVSWYQQTPGQGLQFLFEYFSETQRNKGNFPGRFSGRQFSNSRSEMNVSTLELGDSALYLCASSLDRGSNQPQHFGDGTRLSIL.

Only a few counts were recorded for this clonotype. The chain has TRBV11-2 and TRBJ2-2, with no clear D. Germline V gives CDR1 SGHAT, CDR2 FQNNGV. Deletions cut 5 bases from V and 1 base from J, with 5 bases between. This CDR3 comprises 13 residues. CDR3 DNA: TGTGCCAGCAGCGAGGTGAACACCGGGGAGCTGTTTTTT. The encoded protein is CASSEVNTGELFF.

The sample holds many counts of this clonotype. The DNA of the CDR3 is TGTGCCAGCAGTCCTCTACAGGGGTCGAGTCACTATGGCTACACCTTC. Translated: CASSPLQGSSHYGYTF. The chain couples TRBV28 to TRBJ1-2; 7 bases align to TRBD1. Germline loops: CDR1 MDHEN, CDR2 SYDVKM. There are 16 residues in the CDR3. V lost 5 bases and J lost 3; bases outside the gene matches: 12.

This clonotype ranks as medium-sized. V and J are TRBV11-2 and TRBJ2-5; D unresolved. The germline V gene encodes CDR1 SGHAT and CDR2 FQNNGV. V shed 3 bases and J shed 1 base, with 0 bases lying between them. There are 11 residues in the CDR3. CDR3 protein: CASSFQETQYF. As DNA, the CDR3 is TGTGCCAGCAGCTTCCAAGAGACCCAGTACTTC.

This rearrangement joins TRBV20-1 to TRBJ2-3; D is uncertain. This CDR3 is 11 amino acids long. Germline CDR1 DFQATT, CDR2 SNEGSKA (reference sequence). Trimming removed 5 bases from V and 2 bases from J, with 5 bases in between. The DNA of the CDR3 is TGCAGTGCTCCAATCACAGATACGCAGTATTTT. Amino acids: CSAPITDTQYF.

In its sample, this clonotype was seen a few times. The chain combines TRBV29-1 with TRBJ1-4; D uncertain. The CDR3 runs 14 residues. CDR1 and CDR2 (germline): SQVTM, ANQGSEA. Trimming left V 4 bases short and J 8 bases short, with 17 bases between. The CDR3 is CSVVGASSSEKLFF. The CDR3 bases are TGCAGCGTTGTGGGAGCCTCATCTTCCGAAAAACTGTTTTTT.

This clonotype was seen more than once but under ten times. V is TRBV27 and J is TRBJ1-5; D remains unclear. V lost 7 bases, J lost 0 bases, and 16 bases lay in between. Germline CDR1 is MNHEY and CDR2 is SMNVEV (reference sequence). The CDR3 consists of 16 residues. The CDR3 bases are TGTGCCAGCACCGTTTTTAGGCAAATTAGCAATCAGCCCCAGCATTTT. It is translated as CASTVFRQISNQPQHF.

This clonotype was detected ten times or more. This chain connects TRBV6-1 to TRBJ2-5; 7 nucleotides align to TRBD1. Trimming removed 4 bases from V and 2 bases from J; junction bases left unmatched: 4. Germline V gene data show CDR1 as MNHNS and CDR2 as SASEGT. The CDR3 covers 14 residues. The CDR3 here is CASSARTGQETQYF. The CDR3 DNA is TGTGCCAGCAGTGCCCGGACAGGTCAAGAGACCCAGTACTTC.

The chain links TRBV3-1 to TRBJ2-1, with TRBD2 matching over 10 bases. In germline, CDR1 is LGHDT, CDR2 YNNKEL (reference sequence). Germline trimming cut 1 base from V and 8 bases from J; bases unmatched to any gene: 8. The CDR3 runs to 16 residues. The CDR3 here is CASSQGRRLAGHEQFF. In DNA, the CDR3 is TGTGCCAGCAGCCAAGGGCGTCGACTAGCGGGTCATGAGCAGTTCTTC.

This clonotype was found a few times. The chain recombines TRBV7-6 with TRBJ2-6; 9 bases map to TRBD1. The CDR3 runs to 16 residues. V was pared by 6 bases and J by 0 bases, with 3 bases of the junction left unmatched. CDR1 and CDR2 from the germline V gene are SGHVS and FNYEAQ. The CDR3 loop reads CASRGQGSSGANVLTF. In nucleotides, the CDR3 is TGTGCCAGCAGAGGACAGGGGTCCTCTGGGGCCAACGTCCTGACTTTC.

The V and J genes are TRBV19 and TRBJ1-2; maybe TRBD1 (6 bases). V dropped 3 bases and J dropped 4 bases, with 12 bases sitting between them. The CDR3 runs 14 residues. Germline V gives CDR1 LNHDA, CDR2 SQIVND (reference sequence). For the CDR3, the DNA is TGTGCCAGTAGTATCGAAGGGACACCCTATGGCTACACCTTC. Its translation is CASSIEGTPYGYTF.

This clonotype was counted at least ten times. V is TRBV3-1 and J is TRBJ1-1; no clear D. This CDR3 has 14 residues. The germline V and J ends were trimmed by 5 bases and 1 base, with 11 bases remaining between them. Germline CDR1 is LGHDT and CDR2 is YNNKEL (reference sequence). The CDR3 DNA is TGTGCCAGCAGCTTGACGCAGGAGAACACTGAAGCTTTCTTT. Residues: CASSLTQENTEAFF.

This clonotype was seen repeatedly, ten times or more. The chain combines TRBV12-3 or TRBV12-4 with TRBJ2-2; 10 nucleotides agree with TRBD1. This CDR3 is built from 15 residues. Trimming at V came to 6 bases and at J to 2 bases, leaving 3 bases not matched to a gene. Written as DNA, the CDR3 is TGTGCCAGCAGCCGGGACAGGGGAAACACCGGGGAGCTGTTTTTT. This translates into CASSRDRGNTGELFF.

This clonotype was seen at least ten times. The V gene is TRBV7-2, the J gene TRBJ2-3; D is ambiguous. Germline V lookup: CDR1 SGHTA, CDR2 FQGNSA. This CDR3 has 14 amino acids. V was trimmed by 3 bases and J by 1 base, leaving 8 bases between them. The CDR3 DNA reads as TGTGCCAGCAGCTTGTCCCGGGGCACAGATACGCAGTATTTT. Translation: CASSLSRGTDTQYF.

This clonotype was counted ten times or more. This chain joins TRBV7-2 and TRBJ2-1; 10 nucleotides align to TRBD2. CDR3 length: 18 residues. J gave up 0 bases and V 5 bases, and 10 bases lay outside the gene matches. Germline lookup yields CDR1 SGHTA and CDR2 FQGNSA. This chain's CDR3 is CASSPWRASGGSYNEQFF. The CDR3 DNA sequence: TGTGCCAGCAGCCCATGGAGGGCTAGCGGGGGCTCCTACAATGAGCAGTTCTTC.

This clonotype was detected many times. The V gene is TRBV6-1, the J gene TRBJ1-5, with TRBD1 identical over 7 bases. This CDR3 region has 14 residues. J gave up 3 bases and V 5 bases, and 4 bases lay outside the gene matches. Germline V gene data show CDR1 as MNHNS and CDR2 as SASEGT. The chain's CDR3 is CASSSTGPNQPQHF. CDR3 nucleotide sequence: TGTGCCAGCAGTTCGACAGGGCCCAATCAGCCCCAGCATTTT.

This clonotype was seen repeatedly, ten times or more. This rearrangement joins TRBV5-1 to TRBJ2-3; 7 bases match TRBD2. V lost 4 bases and J lost 1; bases outside the gene matches: 9. The CDR3 totals 16 residues. Germline V gene data show CDR1 as SGHRS and CDR2 as YFSETQ. CDR3 in amino acids: CASSPVASGGTDTQYF. CDR3 sequence (DNA): TGCGCCAGCAGCCCGGTTGCTAGCGGAGGCACAGATACGCAGTATTTT.